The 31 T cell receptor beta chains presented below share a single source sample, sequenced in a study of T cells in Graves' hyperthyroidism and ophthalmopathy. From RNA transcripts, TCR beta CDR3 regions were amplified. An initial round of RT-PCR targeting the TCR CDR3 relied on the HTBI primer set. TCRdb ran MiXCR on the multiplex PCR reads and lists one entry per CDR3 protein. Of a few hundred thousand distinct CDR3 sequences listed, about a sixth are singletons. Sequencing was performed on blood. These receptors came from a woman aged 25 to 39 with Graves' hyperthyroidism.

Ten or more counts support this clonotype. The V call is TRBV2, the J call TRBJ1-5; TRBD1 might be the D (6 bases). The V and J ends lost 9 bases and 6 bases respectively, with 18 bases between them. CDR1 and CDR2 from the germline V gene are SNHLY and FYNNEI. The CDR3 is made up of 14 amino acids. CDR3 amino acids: CASLGGARGQPQHF. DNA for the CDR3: TGTGCCAGTCTAGGGGGGGCGCGGGGTCAGCCCCAGCATTTT.

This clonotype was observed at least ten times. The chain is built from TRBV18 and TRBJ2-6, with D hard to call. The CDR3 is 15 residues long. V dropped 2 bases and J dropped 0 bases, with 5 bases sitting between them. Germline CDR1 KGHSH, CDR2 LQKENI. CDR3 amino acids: CASSPTTSGANVLTF. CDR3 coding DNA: TGTGCCAGCTCACCAACGACCTCTGGGGCCAACGTCCTGACTTTC.

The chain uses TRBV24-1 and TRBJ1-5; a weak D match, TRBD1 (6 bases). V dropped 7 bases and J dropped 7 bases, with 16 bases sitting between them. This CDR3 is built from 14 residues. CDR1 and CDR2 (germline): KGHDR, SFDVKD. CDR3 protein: CATSRGQQGQPQHF. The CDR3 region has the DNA TGTGCCACCAGCCGGGGACAACAGGGACAGCCCCAGCATTTT.

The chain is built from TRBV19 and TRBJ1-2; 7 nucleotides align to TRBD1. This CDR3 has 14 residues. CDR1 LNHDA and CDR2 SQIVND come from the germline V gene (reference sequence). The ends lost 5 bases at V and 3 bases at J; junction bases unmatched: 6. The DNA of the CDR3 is TGTGCCAGTAGTGAAGGGACAGACTACTATGGCTACACCTTC. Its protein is CASSEGTDYYGYTF.

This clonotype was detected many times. Written as DNA, the CDR3 is TGTGCCAGCAGTTTATCGTCCCTCGGACTCCGGGGGGCAGGCTACGAGCAGTACTTC. Encoded protein: CASSLSSLGLRGAGYEQYF. The chain joins TRBV27 to TRBJ2-7; D might be TRBD2 (7 bases). V lost 0 bases and J 3 bases, leaving 24 bases between the germline ends. Germline V gene data show CDR1 as MNHEY and CDR2 as SMNVEV (reference sequence). The CDR3 consists of 19 residues.

The CDR3 sequence: CASSYTTGWDTIYF. DNA of the CDR3: TGTGCCAGCAGTTACACGACAGGGTGGGACACCATATATTTT. The rearrangement uses TRBV6-5 and TRBJ1-3, with 7 positions matching TRBD1. The CDR3 runs to 14 residues. CDR1 is MNHEY and CDR2 is SVGAGI in the germline V gene. With V trimmed by 2 bases and J by 8 bases, 6 bases remained unmatched.

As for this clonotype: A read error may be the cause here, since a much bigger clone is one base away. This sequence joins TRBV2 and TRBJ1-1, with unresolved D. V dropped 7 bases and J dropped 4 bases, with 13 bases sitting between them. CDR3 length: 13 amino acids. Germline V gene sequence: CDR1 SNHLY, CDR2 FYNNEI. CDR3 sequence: CASNPGVVTEAFF. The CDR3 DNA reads TGTGCCAGCAACCCGGGTGTGGTCACTGAAGCTTTCTTT.

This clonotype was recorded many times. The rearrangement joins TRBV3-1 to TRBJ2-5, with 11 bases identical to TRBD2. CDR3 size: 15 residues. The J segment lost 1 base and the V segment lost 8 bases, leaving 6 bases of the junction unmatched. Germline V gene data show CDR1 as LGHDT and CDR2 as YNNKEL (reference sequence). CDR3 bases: TGTGCCAGCCGAGGGACTAGCGGCCCCCAAGAGACCCAGTACTTC. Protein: CASRGTSGPQETQYF.

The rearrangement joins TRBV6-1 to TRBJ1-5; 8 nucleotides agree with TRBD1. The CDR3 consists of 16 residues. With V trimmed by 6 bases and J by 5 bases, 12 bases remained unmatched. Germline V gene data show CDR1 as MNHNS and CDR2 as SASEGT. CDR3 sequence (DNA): TGTGCCAGCAGGGACGACAGGGGAGGGAGCCATCAGCCCCAGCATTTT. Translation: CASRDDRGGSHQPQHF.

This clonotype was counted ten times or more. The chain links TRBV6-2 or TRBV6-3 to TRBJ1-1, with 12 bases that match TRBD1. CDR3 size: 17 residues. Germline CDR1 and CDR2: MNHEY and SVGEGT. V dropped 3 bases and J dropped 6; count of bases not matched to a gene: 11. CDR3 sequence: CASSYSRDRGPKAEAFF. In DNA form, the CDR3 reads TGTGCCAGCAGTTATTCGAGGGACAGGGGGCCCAAAGCTGAAGCTTTCTTT.

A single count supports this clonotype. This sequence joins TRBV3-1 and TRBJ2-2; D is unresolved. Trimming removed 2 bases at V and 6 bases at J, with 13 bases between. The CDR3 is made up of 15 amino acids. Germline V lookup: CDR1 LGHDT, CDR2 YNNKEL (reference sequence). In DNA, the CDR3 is TGTGCCAGCAGCCAACAGCCCTCATCCCCCGGGGAGCTGTTTTTT. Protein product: CASSQQPSSPGELFF.

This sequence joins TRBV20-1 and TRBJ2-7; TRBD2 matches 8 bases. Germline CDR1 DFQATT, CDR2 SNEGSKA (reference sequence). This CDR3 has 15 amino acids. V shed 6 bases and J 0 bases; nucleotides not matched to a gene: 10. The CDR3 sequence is CSALGLDESSYEQYF. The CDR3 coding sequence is TGCAGTGCCTTGGGACTAGACGAGAGCTCCTACGAGCAGTACTTC.

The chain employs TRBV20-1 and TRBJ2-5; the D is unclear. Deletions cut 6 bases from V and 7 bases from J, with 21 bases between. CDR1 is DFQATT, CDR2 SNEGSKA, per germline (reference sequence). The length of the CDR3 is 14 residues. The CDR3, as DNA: TGCAGTGCCCTCCGACCCGTCGGCGCAGGGACCCAGTACTTC. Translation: CSALRPVGAGTQYF.

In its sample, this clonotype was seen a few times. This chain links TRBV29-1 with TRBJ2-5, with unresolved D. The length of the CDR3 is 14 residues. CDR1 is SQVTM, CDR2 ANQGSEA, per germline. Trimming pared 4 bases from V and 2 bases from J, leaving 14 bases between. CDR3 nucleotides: TGCAGCGTTGGGAGTGTTCGAGTTCAAGAGACCCAGTACTTC. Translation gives CSVGSVRVQETQYF.

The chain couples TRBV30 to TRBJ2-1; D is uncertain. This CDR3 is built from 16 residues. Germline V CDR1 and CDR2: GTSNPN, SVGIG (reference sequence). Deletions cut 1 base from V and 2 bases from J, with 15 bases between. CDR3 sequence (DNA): TGTGCCTGGAGTGCTATTGGTCGTCCGCCCTACAATGAGCAGTTCTTC. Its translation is CAWSAIGRPPYNEQFF.

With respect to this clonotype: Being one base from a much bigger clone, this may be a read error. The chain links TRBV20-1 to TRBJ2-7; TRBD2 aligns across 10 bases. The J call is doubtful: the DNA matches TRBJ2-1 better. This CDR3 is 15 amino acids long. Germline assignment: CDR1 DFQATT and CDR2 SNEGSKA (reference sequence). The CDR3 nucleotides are TGCAGTGCTCACCAACTAGCGGGAAGCTCCTACGAGCAGTTCTTC. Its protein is CSAHQLAGSSYEQFF.

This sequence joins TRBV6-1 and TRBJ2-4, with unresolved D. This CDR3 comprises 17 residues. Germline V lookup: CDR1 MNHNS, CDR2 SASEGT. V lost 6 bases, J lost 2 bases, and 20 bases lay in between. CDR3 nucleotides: TGTGCCAGCAGAGGATCGGCCAGCGACGTCTCCAAAAACATTCAGTACTTC. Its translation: CASRGSASDVSKNIQYF.

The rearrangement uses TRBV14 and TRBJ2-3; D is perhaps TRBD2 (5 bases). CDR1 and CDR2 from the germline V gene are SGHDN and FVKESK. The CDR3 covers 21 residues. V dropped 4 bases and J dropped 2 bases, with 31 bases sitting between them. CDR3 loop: CASSRRGPVWRTVINTDTQYF. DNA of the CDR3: TGTGCCAGCAGCCGCCGCGGGCCAGTATGGAGAACCGTTATTAACACAGATACGCAGTATTTT.

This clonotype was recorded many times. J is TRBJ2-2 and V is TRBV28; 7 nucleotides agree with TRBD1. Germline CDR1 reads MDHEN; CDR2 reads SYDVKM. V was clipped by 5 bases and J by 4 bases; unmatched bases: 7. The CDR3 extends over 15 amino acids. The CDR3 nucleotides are TGTGCCAGCAGTGAAGCCACAGGGGCCACCGGGGAGCTGTTTTTT. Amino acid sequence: CASSEATGATGELFF. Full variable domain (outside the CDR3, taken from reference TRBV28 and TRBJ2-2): DVKVTQSSRYLVKRTGEKVFLECVQDMDHENMFWYRQDPGLGLRLIYFSYDVKMKEKGDIPEGYSVSREKKERFSLILESASTNQTSMYLCASSEATGATGELFFGEGSRLTVL.

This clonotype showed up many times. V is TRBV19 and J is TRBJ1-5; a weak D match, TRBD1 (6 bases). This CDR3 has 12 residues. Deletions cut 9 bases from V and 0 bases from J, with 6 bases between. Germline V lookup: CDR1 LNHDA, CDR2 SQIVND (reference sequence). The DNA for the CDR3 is TGTGCCAGCAGGGGTAGCAATCAGCCCCAGCATTTT. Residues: CASRGSNQPQHF.

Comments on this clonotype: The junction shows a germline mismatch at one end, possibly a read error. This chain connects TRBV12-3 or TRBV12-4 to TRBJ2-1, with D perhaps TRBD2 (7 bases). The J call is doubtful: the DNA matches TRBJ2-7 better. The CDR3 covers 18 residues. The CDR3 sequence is CASSLALRGRASYNEQYF. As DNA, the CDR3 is TGTGCCAGCAGCTTAGCGCTAAGGGGGAGGGCCTCTTACAATGAGCAGTACTTC.

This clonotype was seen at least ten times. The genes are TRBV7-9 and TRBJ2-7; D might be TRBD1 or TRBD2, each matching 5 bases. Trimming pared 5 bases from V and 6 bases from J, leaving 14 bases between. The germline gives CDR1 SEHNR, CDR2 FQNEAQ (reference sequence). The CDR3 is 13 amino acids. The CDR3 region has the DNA TGTGCCAGCAGCACCACCCCTGGGGGCGAGCAGTACTTC. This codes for CASSTTPGGEQYF.

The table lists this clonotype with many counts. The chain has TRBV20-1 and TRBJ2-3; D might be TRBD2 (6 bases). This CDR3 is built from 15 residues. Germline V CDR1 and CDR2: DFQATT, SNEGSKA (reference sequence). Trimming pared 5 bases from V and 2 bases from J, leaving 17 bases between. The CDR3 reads CSAQDSGGDTDTQYF. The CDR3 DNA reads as TGCAGTGCTCAAGATAGCGGTGGGGACACAGATACGCAGTATTTT.

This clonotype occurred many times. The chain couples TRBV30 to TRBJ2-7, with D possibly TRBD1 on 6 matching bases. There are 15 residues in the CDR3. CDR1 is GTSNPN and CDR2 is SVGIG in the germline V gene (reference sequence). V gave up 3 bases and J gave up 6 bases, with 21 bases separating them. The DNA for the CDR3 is TGTGCCTGGAGGGTGACCGGGACATGGAACGGCGAGCAGTACTTC. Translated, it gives CAWRVTGTWNGEQYF. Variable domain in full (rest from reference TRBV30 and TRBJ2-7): SQTIHQWPATLVQPVGSPLSLECTVEGTSNPNLYWYRQAAGRGLQLLFYSVGIGQISSEVPQNLSASRPQDRQFILSSKKLLLSDSGFYLCAWRVTGTWNGEQYFGPGTRLTVT.

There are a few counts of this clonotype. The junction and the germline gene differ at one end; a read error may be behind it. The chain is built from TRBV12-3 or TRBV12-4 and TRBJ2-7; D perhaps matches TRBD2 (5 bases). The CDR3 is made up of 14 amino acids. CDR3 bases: TGTGCCTGCAGCGAAAGGGAGACGCCCTACGAGCAGTACTTC. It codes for CACSERETPYEQYF.

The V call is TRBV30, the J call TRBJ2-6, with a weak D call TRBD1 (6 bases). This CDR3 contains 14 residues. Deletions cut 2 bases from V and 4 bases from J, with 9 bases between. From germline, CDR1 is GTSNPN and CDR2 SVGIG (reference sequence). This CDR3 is CAWSPGTGANVLTF. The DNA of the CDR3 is TGTGCCTGGAGTCCCGGGACAGGGGCCAACGTCCTGACTTTC.

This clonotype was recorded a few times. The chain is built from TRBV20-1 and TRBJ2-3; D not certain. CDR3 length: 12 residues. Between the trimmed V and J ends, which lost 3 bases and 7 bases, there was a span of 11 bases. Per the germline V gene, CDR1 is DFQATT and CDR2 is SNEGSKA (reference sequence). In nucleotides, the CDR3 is TGCAGTGCTAGTTTCCGAGAAAATACGCAGTATTTT. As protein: CSASFRENTQYF.

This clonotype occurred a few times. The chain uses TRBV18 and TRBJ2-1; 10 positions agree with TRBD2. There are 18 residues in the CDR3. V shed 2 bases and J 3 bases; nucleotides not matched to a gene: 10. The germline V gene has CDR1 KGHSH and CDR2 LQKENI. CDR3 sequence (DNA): TGTGCCAGCTCACCATATAGCGGGAGGCCCCGTAGCTACAATGAGCAGTTCTTC. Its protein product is CASSPYSGRPRSYNEQFF.

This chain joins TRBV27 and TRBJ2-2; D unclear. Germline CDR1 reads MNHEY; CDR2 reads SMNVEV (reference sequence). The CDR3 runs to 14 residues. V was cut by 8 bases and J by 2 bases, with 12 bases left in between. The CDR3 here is CASATAVNTGELFF. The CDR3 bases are TGTGCCAGCGCAACAGCAGTAAACACCGGGGAGCTGTTTTTT.

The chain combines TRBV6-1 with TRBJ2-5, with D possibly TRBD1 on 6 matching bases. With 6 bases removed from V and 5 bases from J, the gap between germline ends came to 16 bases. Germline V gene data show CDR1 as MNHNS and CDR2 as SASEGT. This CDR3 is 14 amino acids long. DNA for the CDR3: TGTGCCAGCAGCCTCTACAGGGCAACGGAGACCCAGTACTTC. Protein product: CASSLYRATETQYF.

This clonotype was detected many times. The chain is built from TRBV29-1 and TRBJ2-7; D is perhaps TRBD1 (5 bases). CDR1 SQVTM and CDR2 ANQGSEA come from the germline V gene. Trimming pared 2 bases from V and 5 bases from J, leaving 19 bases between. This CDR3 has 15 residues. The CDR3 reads CSVEFPRAGPDEQYF. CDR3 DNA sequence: TGCAGCGTTGAATTCCCCCGGGCAGGGCCGGACGAGCAGTACTTC.